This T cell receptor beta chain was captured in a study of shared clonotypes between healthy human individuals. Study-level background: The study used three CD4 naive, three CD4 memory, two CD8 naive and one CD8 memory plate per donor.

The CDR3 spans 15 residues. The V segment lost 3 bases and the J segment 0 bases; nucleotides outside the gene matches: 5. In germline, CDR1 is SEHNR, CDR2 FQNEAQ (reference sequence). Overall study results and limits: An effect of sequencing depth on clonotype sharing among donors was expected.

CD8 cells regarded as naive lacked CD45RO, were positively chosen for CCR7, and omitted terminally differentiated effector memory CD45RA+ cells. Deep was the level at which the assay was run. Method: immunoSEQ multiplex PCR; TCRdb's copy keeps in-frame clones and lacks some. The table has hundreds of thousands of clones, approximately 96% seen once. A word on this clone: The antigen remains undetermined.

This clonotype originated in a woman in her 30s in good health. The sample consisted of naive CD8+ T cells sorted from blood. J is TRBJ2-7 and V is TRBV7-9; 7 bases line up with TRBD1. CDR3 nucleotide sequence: TGTGCCAGCAGCTTCCCGGGACAGATCTCCTACGAGCAGTACTTC. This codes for CASSFPGQISYEQYF. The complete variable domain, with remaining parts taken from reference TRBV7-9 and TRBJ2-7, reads DTGVSQNPRHKITKRGQNVTFRCDPISEHNRLYWYRQTLGQGPEFLTYFQNEAQLEKSRLLSDRFSAERPKGSFSTLEIQRTEQGDSAMYLCASSFPGQISYEQYFGPGTRLTVT.